A single sample gave rise to the 26 T cell receptor beta chains below, sequenced in a study of Ad26.COV2.S vaccination and SARS-CoV-2 variants. Noted treatment: roughly 18 received Ad26.COV2.S at low or high dose, single or two shots; roughly 5 received placebo; per-sample allocation not given. At day 63 after the first vaccine or placebo injection, samples were drawn. Measured with immunoSEQ multiplex PCR; TCRdb has only the in-frame clones, and not every one. The table records about 350,000 clones, 75% to 90% of them present only once. The starting material was peripheral blood, obtained in a trial of Ad26.COV2.S vaccine versus placebo. The receptors here all came from a person aged 18-60 years who received the Ad26.COV2.S COVID-19 vaccine or a placebo.

The chain recombines TRBV12-5 with TRBJ2-3, with D perhaps assigned TRBD1 or TRBD2 (6 bases each). The germline V and J ends were trimmed by 8 bases and 2 bases, with 11 bases remaining between them. Germline V CDR1 and CDR2: LGHNT, FRNRAP. The CDR3 spans 13 residues. CDR3 sequence: CASRRDNTDTQYF. The CDR3 DNA reads as TGTGCTAGTCGGCGGGACAACACAGATACGCAGTATTTT.

The rearrangement joins TRBV28 to TRBJ1-5; D not resolved. V was pared by 6 bases and J by 0 bases, with 18 bases between. The CDR3 is made up of 17 amino acids. The germline gives CDR1 MDHEN, CDR2 SYDVKM. The CDR3 spells CASRAPQAYYSNQPQHF. DNA of the CDR3: TGTGCCAGCAGGGCCCCCCAGGCCTATTATAGCAATCAGCCCCAGCATTTT. Full variable domain (rest looked up from reference TRBV28 and TRBJ1-5): DVKVTQSSRYLVKRTGEKVFLECVQDMDHENMFWYRQDPGLGLRLIYFSYDVKMKEKGDIPEGYSVSREKKERFSLILESASTNQTSMYLCASRAPQAYYSNQPQHFGDGTRLSIL.

The chain has TRBV10-2 and TRBJ2-7, with D uncertain. V was cut by 3 bases and J by 2 bases, with 14 bases left in between. The CDR3 has 15 residues. Germline V gene data show CDR1 as WSHSY and CDR2 as SAAADI. CDR3 DNA: TGCGCCAGCAGTGATTCGAGCGAATTACCCTACGAGCAGTACTTC. It translates to CASSDSSELPYEQYF.

The chain joins TRBV27 to TRBJ2-7; D could derive from TRBD1 or TRBD2 (5 bases each). Germline CDR1 and CDR2: MNHEY and SMNVEV (reference sequence). The CDR3 length is 11 residues. V was pared by 3 bases and J by 6 bases, with 6 bases between. The CDR3 region has the DNA TGTGCCAGCAGTTTCGGGGCCGAGCAGTACTTC. It specifies CASSFGAEQYF.

The chain links TRBV10-3 to TRBJ2-3; 8 bases fit TRBD2. Germline values: CDR1 ENHRY, CDR2 SYGVKD. The CDR3 contains 15 residues. The V and J ends lost 6 bases and 0 bases, in that order; junction bases with no gene match: 5. In nucleotides, the CDR3 is TGTGCCATCAGAGTAGCGGGACAAAGCACAGATACGCAGTATTTT. Protein: CAIRVAGQSTDTQYF.

The chain joins TRBV7-3 to TRBJ2-5; tentatively, D is TRBD1 or TRBD2 (6 bases each). Germline V gene sequence: CDR1 SGHTA, CDR2 FQGTGA. The CDR3 runs 14 residues. V gave up 3 bases and J gave up 2 bases, with 10 bases separating them. For the CDR3, the DNA is TGTGCCAGCAGCTTCGGGGGACAACAAGAGACCCAGTACTTC. Its translation is CASSFGGQQETQYF. Full variable domain (outside the CDR3, taken from reference TRBV7-3 and TRBJ2-5): GAGVSQTPSNKVTEKGKYVELRCDPISGHTALYWYRQSLGQGPEFLIYFQGTGAADDSGLPNDRFFAVRPEGSVSTLKIQRTERGDSAVYLCASSFGGQQETQYFGPGTRLLVL.

This clone was detected only once. The chain links TRBV23-1 to TRBJ2-1; TRBD2 might be the D (5 bases). TRBV23-1 is filed as an ORF, its function uncertain. The length of the CDR3 is 14 residues. Between the trimmed V and J ends, which lost 4 bases and 3 bases, there was a span of 10 bases. In nucleotides, the CDR3 is TGCGCCAGCAGTCGCAAGCGGATCTACAATGAGCAGTTCTTC. Translation: CASSRKRIYNEQFF.

V is TRBV11-3 and J is TRBJ2-1; D may be TRBD1 (6 bases). The length of the CDR3 is 13 residues. Germline V gene data show CDR1 as SGHNT and CDR2 as YENEEA. Between the trimmed V and J ends, which lost 3 bases and 10 bases, there was a span of 13 bases. The CDR3 region has the DNA TGTGCCAGCAGCTTTCAGGGGTTGGGGGAGCAGTTCTTC. Translated, it gives CASSFQGLGEQFF.

The V gene is TRBV28, the J gene TRBJ1-4; D not certain. Germline V lookup: CDR1 MDHEN, CDR2 SYDVKM. The V end was cut by 5 bases, the J end by 2 bases, with 15 bases between. The CDR3 contains 16 residues. This chain's CDR3 is CASSRALRRTNEKLFF. In DNA form, the CDR3 reads TGTGCCAGCAGTCGGGCCCTGCGACGGACTAATGAAAAACTGTTTTTT.

V usage is TRBV7-6 and J usage is TRBJ1-4, with D possibly being TRBD1 (6 bases). CDR1 is SGHVS, CDR2 FNYEAQ, per germline. Trimming removed 5 bases at V and 7 bases at J, with 17 bases between. There are 15 residues in the CDR3. CDR3 in amino acids: CASSRMDSLAEKLFF. CDR3 nucleotide sequence: TGTGCCAGCAGCCGGATGGACAGTTTAGCTGAAAAACTGTTTTTT.

The chain combines TRBV7-9 with TRBJ2-3; weak D call: TRBD2 (6 bases). Germline CDR1 is SEHNR and CDR2 is FQNEAQ (reference sequence). The CDR3 totals 17 residues. Trimming shortened V by 5 bases and J by 0 bases, and 18 bases separated the two germline ends. CDR3 region: CASSRDLGGISTDTQYF. The CDR3 DNA reads TGTGCCAGCAGCCGGGACCTTGGGGGGATTAGCACAGATACGCAGTATTTT.

This clone appeared a few times. This sequence joins TRBV27 and TRBJ2-3; the D call may be TRBD1 or TRBD2 (5 bases each). This CDR3 contains 17 residues. The ends were cut back, 3 bases at V and 0 bases at J, with 16 bases in the middle. Germline values: CDR1 MNHEY, CDR2 SMNVEV (reference sequence). The CDR3 protein is CASSFWGSGTSTDTQYF. DNA of the CDR3: TGTGCCAGCAGTTTTTGGGGGAGTGGTACTAGCACAGATACGCAGTATTTT.

This clone was picked up one time. The rearrangement joins TRBV6-5 to TRBJ1-2, with a tentative D call TRBD1 (6 bases). V was pared by 3 bases and J by 6 bases, with 14 bases between. There are 14 residues in the CDR3. In germline, CDR1 is MNHEY, CDR2 SVGAGI. The chain's CDR3 is CASSYGGPGDGYTF. Here the CDR3 DNA reads TGTGCCAGCAGTTATGGGGGCCCGGGAGATGGCTACACCTTC.

V gene TRBV5-1 combines with J gene TRBJ2-3, with TRBD2 matching 7 bases. The ends lost 6 bases at V and 2 bases at J; junction bases unmatched: 6. The germline V gene encodes CDR1 SGHRS and CDR2 YFSETQ. The CDR3 totals 14 residues. In nucleotides, the CDR3 is TGCGCCAGCAAGGGCGGGAGTTTCACAGATACGCAGTATTTT. This encodes CASKGGSFTDTQYF. The full variable domain, rest sourced from reference TRBV5-1 and TRBJ2-3, is KAGVTQTPRYLIKTRGQQVTLSCSPISGHRSVSWYQQTPGQGLQFLFEYFSETQRNKGNFPGRFSGRQFSNSRSEMNVSTLELGDSALYLCASKGGSFTDTQYFGPGTRLTVL.

This chain uses TRBV19 with TRBJ1-1; TRBD1 matches at 7 bases. After removal of 0 bases from V and 5 bases from J, the junction contained 6 bases not matched to a gene. CDR1 is LNHDA, CDR2 SQIVND, per germline (reference sequence). This CDR3 contains 15 residues. CDR3: CASSIDRGRRTEAFF. The CDR3 nucleotides are TGTGCCAGTAGTATAGATAGGGGGCGGCGTACTGAAGCTTTCTTT.

V is TRBV4-1 and J is TRBJ2-2; tentatively, D is TRBD1 (5 bases). Trimming took 2 bases from V and 9 from J, leaving 7 bases between them. The germline V gene has CDR1 MGHRA and CDR2 YSYEKL. The length of the CDR3 is 12 residues. CDR3 sequence: CASSQLDRELFF. CDR3 nucleotides: TGCGCCAGCAGCCAACTGGACAGGGAGCTGTTTTTT.

This clone has only one observation. This rearrangement joins TRBV6-2 or TRBV6-3 to TRBJ1-2; 7 bases match TRBD1. Germline CDR1 reads MNHEY; CDR2 reads SVGEGT. The length of the CDR3 is 15 residues. J was trimmed by 8 bases and V by 5 bases; bases with no gene match: 14. In DNA, the CDR3 is TGTGCCAGCAGTCATCCAAGCTTGACAGGGTCCGGCTACACCTTC. Translated, it gives CASSHPSLTGSGYTF.

This chain links TRBV18 with TRBJ1-6; D may be TRBD1 (6 bases). V lost 2 bases to trimming and J lost 6 bases, with 11 bases between them. CDR1 is KGHSH and CDR2 is LQKENI in the germline V gene. CDR3 length equals 15 residues. In nucleotides, the CDR3 is TGTGCCAGCTCACCAACAGGGCAGGGTAATTCACCCCTCCACTTT. It yields the protein CASSPTGQGNSPLHF. The whole variable domain, remainder taken from reference TRBV18 and TRBJ1-6, is NAGVMQNPRHLVRRRGQEARLRCSPMKGHSHVYWYRQLPEEGLKFMVYLQKENIIDESGMPKERFSAEFPKEGPSILRIQQVVRGDSAAYFCASSPTGQGNSPLHFGNGTRLTVT.

The chain employs TRBV6-5 and TRBJ1-1; D is perhaps TRBD1 (5 bases). The CDR3 covers 12 residues. Germline V gene data show CDR1 as MNHEY and CDR2 as SVGAGI. Between the trimmed V and J ends, which lost 8 bases and 0 bases, there was a span of 7 bases. The DNA for the CDR3 is TGTGCCAGCCAGGGTTTGAACACTGAAGCTTTCTTT. This translates into CASQGLNTEAFF.

The chain couples TRBV5-4 to TRBJ2-7; 10 bases line up with TRBD1. The CDR3 covers 13 residues. CDR1 is SGHNT and CDR2 is YYREEE in the germline V gene (reference sequence). V shed 3 bases and J 3 bases; nucleotides not matched to a gene: 0. The CDR3 loop reads CASSWTGGYEQYF. The CDR3 DNA sequence: TGTGCCAGCAGCTGGACAGGGGGCTACGAGCAGTACTTC.

The chain has TRBV10-2 and TRBJ2-5, with 8 bases fitting TRBD2. V gave up 6 bases and J gave up 5 bases; unmatched junction bases: 8. The CDR3 length is 14 residues. Germline lookup yields CDR1 WSHSY and CDR2 SAAADI. The DNA of the CDR3 is TGCGCCAGCAGAGATAGCGGGGCTGCTGAGACCCAGTACTTC. Protein: CASRDSGAAETQYF.

V and J are TRBV9 and TRBJ1-5; TRBD1 matches 11 bases. Per the germline V gene, CDR1 is SGDLS and CDR2 is YYNGEE. After removal of 3 bases from V and 6 bases from J, the junction contained 5 bases not matched to a gene. CDR3 size: 15 residues. The CDR3 loop reads CASSGTGGAGQPQHF. CDR3 DNA sequence: TGTGCCAGCAGCGGGACAGGGGGCGCAGGTCAGCCCCAGCATTTT.

A single count supports this clone. The chain employs TRBV7-9 and TRBJ1-5; D remains unclear. The length of the CDR3 is 13 residues. Deletions cut 0 bases from V and 7 bases from J, with 7 bases between. The germline V gene has CDR1 SEHNR and CDR2 FQNEAQ (reference sequence). For the CDR3, the DNA is TGTGCCAGCAGCTTAGCGCAAGGCCAGCCCCAGCATTTT. As protein: CASSLAQGQPQHF.

The chain has TRBV9 and TRBJ1-1; D unresolved. V was cut by 0 bases and J by 1 base, with 13 bases left in between. The CDR3 contains 16 residues. In germline, CDR1 is SGDLS, CDR2 YYNGEE. The CDR3 spells CASSVGGPRGNTEAFF. CDR3 DNA: TGTGCCAGCAGCGTAGGTGGCCCCCGAGGGAACACTGAAGCTTTCTTT.

Comment on this clone: This sample also contains other DNA sequences that code for the same CDR3. The V call is TRBV7-3, the J call TRBJ2-1; D is possibly TRBD2 (6 bases). V was pared by 3 bases and J by 9 bases, with 6 bases between. Germline V gene lookup returns CDR1 SGHTA and CDR2 FQGTGA. The CDR3 contains 11 residues. CDR3 nucleotide sequence: TGTGCCAGCAGCTTGGGGGGTGAGCAGTTCTTC. Translating gives CASSLGGEQFF.

This chain links TRBV20-1 with TRBJ2-5; D is unclear. Trimming removed 0 bases from V and 7 bases from J, with 6 bases in between. This CDR3 comprises 11 residues. The germline CDR1 and CDR2 sequences are DFQATT and SNEGSKA (reference sequence). The DNA of the CDR3 is TGCAGTGCTAGAGATCTGGGGACCCAGTACTTC. Translated: CSARDLGTQYF.